Described below is a single T cell receptor (beta chain) sequence and its context. Researchers drew blood RNA from unsorted whole blood and extracted germline DNA as well. This CDR3 has 15 amino acids. Germline CDR1 MNHNY, CDR2 SVGAGI (reference sequence). Trimming at V came to 3 bases and at J to 9 bases, leaving 7 bases not matched to a gene. This sample is drawn from a study of tumor-infiltrating lymphocytes in primary liver carcinoma. TCR beta cDNA was made from 500 ng total RNA with a constant-region primer. Libraries of TCR beta came from three nested multiplex PCR rounds with slightly modified ARM-PCR. The study ran its first two PCR rounds for 9 to 10 cycles each, using TRBV1-TRBV30 forward primers and a C-beta reverse primer. One entry per CDR3 protein, called by TCRdb with MiXCR from the multiplex PCR reads. In the table there are 300,000 to 400,000 distinct CDR3 sequences, about 61% of which are singletons.

The specimen was peripheral blood. The rearrangement links TRBV6-6 to TRBJ2-7; 14 positions match TRBD2. The sequence derives from a man aged 35 to 55 with primary liver carcinoma and hepatitis B virus infection. CDR3 nucleotide sequence: TGTGCCAGCAGTTATGGTGGACTAGCGGGAGGCGGGCAGTACTTC. As protein: CASSYGGLAGGGQYF.